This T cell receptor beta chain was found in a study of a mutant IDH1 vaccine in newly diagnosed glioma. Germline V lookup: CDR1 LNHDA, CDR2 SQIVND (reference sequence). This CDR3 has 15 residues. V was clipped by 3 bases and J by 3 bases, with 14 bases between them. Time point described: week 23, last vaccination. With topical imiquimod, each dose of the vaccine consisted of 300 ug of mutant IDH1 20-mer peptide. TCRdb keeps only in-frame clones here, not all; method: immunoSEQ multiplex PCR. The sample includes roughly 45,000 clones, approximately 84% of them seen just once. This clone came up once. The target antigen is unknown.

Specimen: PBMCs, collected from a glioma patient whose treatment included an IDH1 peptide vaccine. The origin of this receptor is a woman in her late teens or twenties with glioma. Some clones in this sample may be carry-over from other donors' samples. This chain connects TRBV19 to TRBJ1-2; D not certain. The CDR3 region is CASSIPSDGYYGYTF. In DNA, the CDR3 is TGTGCCAGTAGTATCCCCTCGGACGGGTACTATGGCTACACCTTC.